Shown below are 29 T cell receptor beta chains from a single sample sequenced in a study of technical replicates of blood from a few donors (dated by TCRdb to about 2017). Libraries were prepared through the immunoSEQ multiplex PCR assay. TCRdb's version of the immuneACCESS table is confined to in-frame rearrangements and falls short of the full clone set. An unresolved V gene accounts for under half of the shortfall where checked; the remainder is of unknown origin. Within this sample are over 45,000 clones, with about 90% of them counted one time only. Jointly, the top ten make up under 4% of the sample. Sequenced input: PBMCs. The receptors were gathered from a human donor in good health. Some clones in this sample may be carry-over from other donors' samples.

This chain uses TRBV7-2 with TRBJ1-2, with TRBD1 matching 7 bases. The CDR3 has 14 amino acids. V dropped 5 bases and J dropped 2; count of bases not matched to a gene: 5. Germline values: CDR1 SGHTA, CDR2 FQGNSA. The CDR3 is CASSPLTGNYGYTF. The CDR3 nucleotides are TGTGCCAGCAGCCCCTTGACAGGGAACTATGGCTACACCTTC. Full variable domain (rest looked up from reference TRBV7-2 and TRBJ1-2): GAGVSQSPSNKVTEKGKDVELRCDPISGHTALYWYRQSLGQGLEFLIYFQGNSAPDKSGLPSDRFSAERTGGSVSTLTIQRTQQEDSAVYLCASSPLTGNYGYTFGSGTRLTVV.

This clone is a singleton in its sample. V and J are TRBV4-3 and TRBJ2-5; maybe TRBD1 (6 bases). The CDR3 consists of 14 residues. The V end lost 4 bases, the J end lost 5 bases, and 14 bases lay between the germline ends. CDR1 LGHNA and CDR2 YSLEER come from the germline V gene. CDR3 protein: CASSPYTGQETQYF. The CDR3 DNA sequence: TGCGCCAGCAGCCCATATACAGGGCAGGAGACCCAGTACTTC.

V usage is TRBV7-2 and J usage is TRBJ1-2, with TRBD1 as a possible D gene (5 bases). Per germline, CDR1 SGHTA and CDR2 FQGNSA. The CDR3 has 15 residues. Deletions cut 5 bases from V and 3 bases from J, with 16 bases between. This chain's CDR3 is CASSHLPLQDYGYTF. CDR3 bases: TGTGCCAGCAGCCATTTACCGTTACAGGACTATGGCTACACCTTC.

The chain carries TRBV5-3 and TRBJ2-1, with a possible D match to TRBD1 (5 bases). TRBV5-3 is assigned to the ORF class and has an uncertain function. V dropped 0 bases and J dropped 3 bases, with 7 bases sitting between them. The CDR3 consists of 14 residues. Here the CDR3 reads CARSLGQGYNEQFF. The CDR3 nucleotides read TGTGCCAGAAGCTTGGGTCAGGGCTACAATGAGCAGTTCTTC.

V is TRBV5-1 and J is TRBJ2-1, with 13 nucleotides matching TRBD2. CDR1 and CDR2 (germline): SGHRS, YFSETQ. The CDR3 consists of 14 residues. V shed 3 bases and J 8 bases; nucleotides not matched to a gene: 2. DNA of the CDR3: TGCGCCAGCAGCTCTGGACTAGCGGGAGATGAGCAGTTCTTC. It encodes CASSSGLAGDEQFF.

This clone appeared once. This chain joins TRBV7-8 and TRBJ2-7; D perhaps matches TRBD2 (6 bases). Germline V lookup: CDR1 SGHVS, CDR2 FQNEAQ. This CDR3 has 14 amino acids. Deletions cut 1 base from V and 2 bases from J, with 9 bases between. The CDR3 loop reads CASSLEEGTYEQYF. As DNA, the CDR3 is TGTGCCAGCAGCTTAGAGGAGGGTACCTACGAGCAGTACTTC.

This chain links TRBV4-3 with TRBJ1-2, with D uncertain. V lost 0 bases, J lost 8 bases, and 19 bases lay in between. This CDR3 is 16 amino acids long. Germline V gene lookup returns CDR1 LGHNA and CDR2 YSLEER. The CDR3 bases are TGCGCCAGCAGCCAAGATTGGAGGGAAGGTCTAAGGGGCTACACCTTC. Protein sequence: CASSQDWREGLRGYTF.

The chain links TRBV30 to TRBJ2-5, with D perhaps TRBD2 (5 bases). V was cut by 2 bases and J by 7 bases, with 17 bases left in between. CDR3 length: 14 residues. Germline values: CDR1 GTSNPN, CDR2 SVGIG (reference sequence). The CDR3 reads CAWSKGLAPPTQYF. CDR3 in DNA: TGTGCCTGGAGTAAGGGATTAGCGCCCCCGACCCAGTACTTC.

This chain links TRBV18 with TRBJ2-3, with a tentative D call TRBD2 (7 bases). Germline values: CDR1 KGHSH, CDR2 LQKENI. The CDR3 spans 14 residues. Trimming shortened V by 2 bases and J by 4 bases, and 10 bases separated the two germline ends. CDR3: CASSPGGGADTQYF. In DNA form, the CDR3 reads TGTGCCAGCTCACCAGGCGGGGGCGCAGATACGCAGTATTTT.

The rearrangement links TRBV2 to TRBJ2-7; weak D call: TRBD2 (6 bases). The CDR3 is 14 residues long. The V gene lost 3 bases and the J gene lost 2 bases, with 11 bases spanning the gap. CDR1 SNHLY and CDR2 FYNNEI come from the germline V gene. This CDR3 is CASSERGVAYEQYF. The CDR3 bases are TGTGCCAGCAGTGAGCGCGGGGTAGCCTACGAGCAGTACTTC.

This sequence joins TRBV19 and TRBJ2-1; possible D gene TRBD2, 5 bases. V lost 1 base and J 8 bases, leaving 6 bases between the germline ends. CDR1 and CDR2 (germline): LNHDA, SQIVND (reference sequence). This CDR3 has 12 amino acids. The CDR3 nucleotides are TGTGCCAGTAGTATAGTGCGGGATGAGCAGTTCTTC. Its protein product is CASSIVRDEQFF.

V is TRBV6-5 and J is TRBJ2-2; 7 positions match TRBD2. Looked up from germline, CDR1 is MNHEY and CDR2 is SVGAGI. With 2 bases clipped from V and 0 bases from J, the junction kept 3 bases outside the gene matches. The CDR3 has 16 residues. The CDR3 here is CASSYRGLANTGELFF. The CDR3, as DNA: TGTGCCAGCAGTTACCGCGGACTAGCGAACACCGGGGAGCTGTTTTTT.

In DNA form, the CDR3 reads TGTGCCAGCAGCCGGGACAGGGGTTACAATGAGCAGTTCTTC. It codes for CASSRDRGYNEQFF. The chain couples TRBV11-1 to TRBJ2-1, with 10 nucleotides matching TRBD1. The trim removed 5 bases at V and 4 bases at J, leaving 2 bases unmatched. CDR1 is SGHAT, CDR2 FQDESV, per germline (reference sequence). There are 14 residues in the CDR3.

CDR3 in DNA: TGTGCCAGCAGTCCAACTCGTGGGAGGGTTCAGCCCCAGCATTTT. It is translated as CASSPTRGRVQPQHF. The chain joins TRBV6-5 to TRBJ1-5; D unresolved. CDR3 length: 15 residues. In germline, CDR1 is MNHEY, CDR2 SVGAGI. V lost 5 bases and J 6 bases, leaving 17 bases between the germline ends.

The genes are TRBV10-3 and TRBJ1-1; a weak D match, TRBD1 (6 bases). From germline, CDR1 is ENHRY and CDR2 SYGVKD. The CDR3 runs 14 residues. V lost 2 bases and J lost 6, with 13 bases in between. In DNA form, the CDR3 reads TGTGCCATCAGTGAGGGGACAAAACAACCTGAAGCTTTCTTT. Translated: CAISEGTKQPEAFF.

The chain couples TRBV4-2 to TRBJ1-6, with 7 bases fitting TRBD1. The germline CDR1 and CDR2 sequences are LGHNA and YNFKEQ. The CDR3 length is 15 residues. Trimming at V came to 3 bases and at J to 7 bases, leaving 6 bases not matched to a gene. Here the CDR3 DNA reads TGTGCCAGCAGCCACGAGACAGGGTCCAATTCACCCCTCCACTTT. Translating gives CASSHETGSNSPLHF.

The chain carries TRBV2 and TRBJ2-6, with a possible D match to TRBD2 (6 bases). The CDR3 loop spans 15 amino acids. V lost 3 bases and J lost 2, with 8 bases in between. Germline CDR1 reads SNHLY; CDR2 reads FYNNEI. The CDR3 sequence: CASSDRGTGANVLTF. The CDR3 DNA reads as TGTGCCAGCAGTGATCGGGGGACTGGGGCCAACGTCCTGACTTTC.

The V gene is TRBV10-1, the J gene TRBJ2-5; D call uncertain. The CDR3 is 15 amino acids. In germline, CDR1 is WNHNN, CDR2 SYGVQD (reference sequence). Trimming shortened V by 7 bases and J by 1 base, and 16 bases separated the two germline ends. The CDR3 region is CASTPEDNTQETQYF. DNA for the CDR3: TGCGCCAGCACCCCCGAGGATAACACCCAAGAGACCCAGTACTTC.

The chain couples TRBV5-1 to TRBJ2-7; D is perhaps TRBD1 (6 bases). The V end was cut by 6 bases, the J end by 6 bases, with 28 bases between. The CDR3 totals 17 residues. Germline CDR1 and CDR2: SGHRS and YFSETQ. The DNA of the CDR3 is TGCGCCAGCATGAGTTCGGACAGCCCCTACATCAGGGCCGAGCAGTACTTC. Its translation: CASMSSDSPYIRAEQYF.

The genes are TRBV7-2 and TRBJ2-3, with 10 bases that match TRBD2. Germline V gene lookup returns CDR1 SGHTA and CDR2 FQGNSA. CDR3 size: 14 residues. After removal of 9 bases from V and 0 bases from J, the junction contained 3 bases not matched to a gene. CDR3 sequence reads: CASRTSGSTDTQYF. CDR3 bases: TGTGCCAGTCGGACTAGCGGAAGCACAGATACGCAGTATTTT.

J is TRBJ1-5 and V is TRBV30, with 10 nucleotides matching TRBD1. The CDR3 is made up of 13 amino acids. Germline CDR1 GTSNPN, CDR2 SVGIG (reference sequence). With 5 bases clipped from V and 7 bases from J, the junction kept 5 bases outside the gene matches. DNA of the CDR3: TGTGCCTGGGACAGGGGGCAAGGGCAGCCCCAGCATTTT. Its translation is CAWDRGQGQPQHF.

The chain employs TRBV7-9 and TRBJ1-2; D possibly corresponds to TRBD1 (6 bases). Germline V gives CDR1 SEHNR, CDR2 FQNEAQ (reference sequence). V dropped 5 bases and J dropped 5 bases, with 12 bases sitting between them. The CDR3 consists of 13 residues. This chain's CDR3 is CASSTDRDYGYTF. The CDR3 DNA is TGTGCCAGCAGCACGGACAGAGATTATGGCTACACCTTC.

CDR3 sequence reads: CASSPKGGDQPQHF. The CDR3 coding sequence is TGTGCCAGCTCACCCAAGGGGGGGGATCAGCCCCAGCATTTT. This rearrangement joins TRBV18 to TRBJ1-5; D perhaps matches TRBD1 (6 bases). Germline CDR1 and CDR2: KGHSH and LQKENI. The CDR3 has 14 amino acids. V was cut by 3 bases and J by 5 bases, with 11 bases left in between.

The V call is TRBV27, the J call TRBJ2-2; the match to TRBD2 covers 9 bases. Germline V gene sequence: CDR1 MNHEY, CDR2 SMNVEV (reference sequence). CDR3 length: 17 amino acids. V shed 6 bases, J shed 5 bases, and the junction held 13 bases outside the gene matches. The CDR3 is CASRGAGSGGQTGELFF. CDR3 coding DNA: TGTGCCAGCAGGGGGGCCGGTAGCGGGGGACAAACCGGGGAGCTGTTTTTT.

The J gene is TRBJ1-2, the V gene TRBV5-4; 7 bases fit TRBD1. Germline V gene data show CDR1 as SGHNT and CDR2 as YYREEE (reference sequence). The CDR3 has 13 residues. V was clipped by 3 bases and J by 5 bases; unmatched bases: 4. CDR3 in amino acids: CASSYWDSYGYTF. CDR3 coding DNA: TGTGCCAGCAGCTATTGGGACAGTTATGGCTACACCTTC.

The V gene is TRBV30, the J gene TRBJ1-5; 9 bases match TRBD1. This CDR3 comprises 15 residues. From germline, CDR1 is GTSNPN and CDR2 SVGIG (reference sequence). V lost 4 bases, J lost 6 bases, and 10 bases stayed unmatched. This CDR3 reads CAWTPGTGLTQPQHF. DNA of the CDR3: TGTGCCTGGACTCCCGGGACAGGGCTTACTCAGCCCCAGCATTTT.

The CDR3 DNA reads as TGCGCCAGCAGCTTGGATACCGGTTATGGCTACACCTTC. This gives the protein CASSLDTGYGYTF. J is TRBJ1-2 and V is TRBV5-1; no reliable D call. The V end was cut by 0 bases, the J end by 5 bases, with 8 bases between. The CDR3 sequence is 13 residues long. Germline loops: CDR1 SGHRS, CDR2 YFSETQ.

The chain couples TRBV7-2 to TRBJ1-6; D is uncertain. Germline V gene sequence: CDR1 SGHTA, CDR2 FQGNSA. This CDR3 comprises 14 residues. The ends were cut back, 3 bases at V and 7 bases at J, with 10 bases in the middle. CDR3 DNA sequence: TGTGCCAGCAGCTTGGGTCAGGAAAATTCACCCCTCCACTTT. Translated, it gives CASSLGQENSPLHF.

The chain recombines TRBV6-4 with TRBJ2-5; 7 bases are a match to TRBD2. This CDR3 spans 13 amino acids. Germline trimming cut 4 bases from V and 4 bases from J; bases unmatched to any gene: 3. Germline V gene sequence: CDR1 MRHNA, CDR2 SNTAGT. The CDR3 coding sequence is TGTGCCAGCAGTGTTGGGGGGGGAGAGACCCAGTACTTC. It yields the protein CASSVGGGETQYF.